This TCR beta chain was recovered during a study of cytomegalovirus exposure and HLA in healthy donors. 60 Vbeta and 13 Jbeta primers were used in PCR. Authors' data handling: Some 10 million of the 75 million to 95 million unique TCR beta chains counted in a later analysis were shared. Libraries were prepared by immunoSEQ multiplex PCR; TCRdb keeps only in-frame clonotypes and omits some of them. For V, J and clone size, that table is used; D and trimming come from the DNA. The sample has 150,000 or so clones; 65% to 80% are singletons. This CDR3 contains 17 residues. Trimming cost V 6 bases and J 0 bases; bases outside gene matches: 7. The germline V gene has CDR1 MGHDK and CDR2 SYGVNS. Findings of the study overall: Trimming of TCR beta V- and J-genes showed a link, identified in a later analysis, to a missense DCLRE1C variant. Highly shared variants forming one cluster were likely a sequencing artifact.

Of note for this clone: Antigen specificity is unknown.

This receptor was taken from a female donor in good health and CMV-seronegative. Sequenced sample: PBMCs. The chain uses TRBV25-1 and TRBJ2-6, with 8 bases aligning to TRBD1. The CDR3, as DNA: TGTGCCAGCAGCCCCCGGACAGGGTCCTCTGGGGCCAACGTCCTGACTTTC. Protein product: CASSPRTGSSGANVLTF.